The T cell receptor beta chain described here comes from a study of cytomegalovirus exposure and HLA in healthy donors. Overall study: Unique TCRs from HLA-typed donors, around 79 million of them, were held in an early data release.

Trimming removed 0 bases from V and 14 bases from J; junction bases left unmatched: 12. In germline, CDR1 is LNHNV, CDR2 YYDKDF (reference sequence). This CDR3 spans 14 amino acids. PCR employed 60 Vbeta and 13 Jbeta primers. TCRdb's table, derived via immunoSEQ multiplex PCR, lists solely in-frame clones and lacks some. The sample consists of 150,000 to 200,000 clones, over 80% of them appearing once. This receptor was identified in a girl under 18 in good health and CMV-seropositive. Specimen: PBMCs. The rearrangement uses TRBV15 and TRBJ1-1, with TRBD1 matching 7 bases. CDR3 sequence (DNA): TGTGCCACCAGCAGAGAATTGGGGACAGCTTATGTCTTCTTT. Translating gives CATSRELGTAYVFF. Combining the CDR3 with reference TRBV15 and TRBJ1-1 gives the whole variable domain DAMVIQNPRYQVTQFGKPVTLSCSQTLNHNVMYWYQQKSSQAPKLLFHYYDKDFNNEADTPDNFQSRRPNTSFCFLDIRSPGLGDTAMYLCATSRELGTAYVFFGQGTRLTVV.